This T cell receptor beta chain was recorded in a study of graft-versus-host responses after intestinal transplantation. Study-wide background: Recipients were all induced with anti-thymocyte globulin, then given tacrolimus and steroids for approximately three years. Findings of the study overall: High graft-versus-host to host-versus-graft clonal ratios were found in allografts of patients who had graft-donor T cell macrochimerism.

Sequenced by immunoSEQ multiplex PCR; TCRdb stores in-frame clones only, minus some. The top ten clones hold less than 0.4% of a sample with tens of thousands of clones, 80% to 95% of them seen once. About this clone: The antigen remains undetermined. One junction end does not reproduce the germline sequence, and a read error may be involved.

CDR1 and CDR2 from the germline V gene are SGHRS and YFSETQ. The CDR3 loop spans 13 amino acids. The chain combines TRBV5-1 with TRBJ2-7; 9 bases map to TRBD1. This clonotype was sampled from a human donor who received an intestinal transplant. Sequencing used unstimulated CD4+ T cells sorted from spleen or lymph node cells, obtained before intestinal transplant. The CDR3 reads CASRLGQGSEQYF. CDR3 coding DNA: TGCGCCAGCAGATTGGGACAGGGCAGCGAGCAGTACTTC.